Here is one TCR beta chain with its context. Despite likely unrecorded immune exposures, the donors were nominally healthy at the time of sampling. The PCR was carried out with 60 Vbeta primers and 13 Jbeta primers. In the authors' workflow: In a later analysis, of some 80 million unique beta chains, roughly 9.9 million appeared in at least two donors. The data were produced by immunoSEQ multiplex PCR, yet TCRdb's version contains in-frame clones alone and is incomplete. Clone size and the V and J calls come from that table; the DNA yielded D and trimming. There are around 130,000 clones in the sample; roughly two thirds occur only once, and around 1.8% lies in the top ten. The sample comes from a study of cytomegalovirus exposure and HLA in healthy donors. As for the study in general: Early released data had about 80 million unique TCRs, all coming from HLA-typed donors.

Trimming left V 3 bases short and J 12 bases short, with 23 bases between. The CDR3 has 15 residues. Germline CDR1 is MNHNY and CDR2 is SVGAGI (reference sequence). Sequencing input: PBMCs. The chain links TRBV6-6 to TRBJ1-1; D may be TRBD1 (6 bases). The TCR originated in a male donor in good health and CMV-seronegative. CDR3 protein: CASSYPAGGAWLSFF. CDR3 nucleotide sequence: TGTGCCAGCAGTTATCCCGCGGGGGGCGCATGGCTTTCTTTCTTT.